This T cell receptor beta chain was captured by sequencing in a study of regulatory T cells in long-lasting Graves disease. Across the whole study: Graves' patients who were just diagnosed had used antithyroid drugs for under 3 months. Whole-study findings and limits: Only peripheral blood was studied, not thyroid tissue.

Time point noted: newly diagnosed GD, antithyroid drugs for less than 3 months. PBMCs were the source of the RNA used for TCR sequencing. The CDR3 length is 15 residues. Germline V gene sequence: CDR1 KGHDR, CDR2 SFDVKD. This clonotype has just one count. Antigen specificity is unknown. At one boundary the junction diverges from the germline segment, which might be a read error. Arm-PCR with iRepertoire HTBI primers amplified the CDR3 regions for these TCR beta libraries. TCRdb re-derived calls from the multiplex PCR reads in MiXCR, one entry per CDR3 protein. The table records around 250,000 distinct CDR3 sequences, around 21% of them present only once.

This TCR came from a female donor with Graves disease. The specimen was peripheral blood mononuclear cells (PBMCs), collected at new diagnosis, from a patient treated with antithyroid drugs. The chain recombines TRBV24-1 with TRBJ2-2; TRBD2 matches 10 bases. The CDR3 sequence is CATSSASGRPGELFF. The CDR3 bases are TGTGCCACTTCTTCCGCTAGCGGGAGACCCGGGGAGCTGTTCTTT.